This T cell receptor beta chain was recovered during a study of blood T cell repertoires in COVID-19 (TCRdb year 2020). Study-wide context: Samples covering the acute and convalescent phases of COVID-19 were provided by collaborators in the United States, Italy and Spain. The material from the prospective study consisted of cDNA or gDNA derived from T cells, B-cell-depleted T cells, or PBMCs. The repertoires were released in a freely available public database meant as a resource for research on the immune response to SARS-CoV-2. Samples were obtained from the ongoing ImmuneRACE study (first 160 participants) and from 1,200 or so subjects provided by 6 global collaborators. HLA class I and class II types, where available, came from metadata supplied by the sample provider rather than from assay-based typing. The dataset comprised deeply sampled blood TCRbeta repertoires from subjects exposed to, actively infected with, or recovered from COVID-19. The sample metadata nearly always contained a de-identified subject ID, COVID-19 status, age in years and sex. On the study overall, not on this receptor specifically: Clinical and demographic metadata were provided uncurated, with the amount varying by source and participant.

There are a few counts of this clone. Its antigen is still unknown. Base qualities are not recorded, but no much larger clone differs from it by a single base. TCRbeta CDR3 regions were amplified from genomic DNA using the immunoSEQ Assay, a bias-controlled multiplex PCR. From the authors' description of their analysis: Within the assay, amplification of reference gene primers was used to estimate how many nucleated cells each sample contained. To quantify the absolute abundance of each unique TCRbeta CDR3 rearrangement, sequence reads were collapsed and filtered. For each sample, productive Simpson clonality was calculated by taking the square root of Simpson's diversity index across productive rearrangements. The table was pulled from immuneACCESS by TCRdb, which kept in-frame rearrangements only. Such tables lose some clones; where checked, under half of the loss comes from unresolved V genes, and the rest has no known cause. The DNA was the basis for D and trimming; V, J and clone size are from that table. For this sample there are 250,000 or so clones; around nine tenths appear just once. Around 2.9% of the sample is held by the ten biggest clonotypes.

Whole blood was collected in K2EDTA tubes by collaborating institutions according to the institutions' own protocols. Collaborator samples were shipped for TCRbeta analysis as frozen whole blood, isolated PBMCs, or DNA extracted from either sample type. Sequences were obtained from peripheral blood. The receptor's source is an older woman with acute or convalescent COVID-19.

The CDR3 protein: CASSPGLAGVGETQYF. The nucleotide sequence reads as follows: TGTGCCAGCAGCCCCGGACTAGCGGGGGTCGGAGAGACCCAGTACTTC. The chain joins TRBV11-3 to TRBJ2-5, and TRBD2 matches 13 of the central bases. The CDR3, from cysteine to phenylalanine, totals 16 residues. The entry retains the CDR3 DNA only, 48 bases that are in frame from base 1. From a lookup of the germline V gene, CDR1 and CDR2 are SGHNT and YENEEA. The germline V end is reduced by 5 bases and the J end by 4 bases; junction bases left unmatched: 7.